This T cell receptor (beta chain) was recorded in a study of blood T cell repertoires in COVID-19. Overall study: Collection of acute and convalescent COVID-19 samples took place in the United States, Italy and Spain. The cDNA or gDNA used as material had been derived from T cells, B-cell-depleted T cells, or PBMCs.

Authors' data handling: Reference gene primer amplification gave estimated nucleated cell counts. Profiled with immunoSEQ multiplex PCR; TCRdb holds only in-frame clones, not every one. That table furnishes V, J and clone size, whereas the DNA furnished D and trimming. The sample shows fewer than 75,000 clones, over 80% of them seen only once. The clonotype comes from a man aged 50-59 years with active COVID-19. Sequencing input: peripheral blood.

CDR3 protein: CAWMTGGLGYTF. The CDR3 DNA reads TGTGCCTGGATGACAGGGGGCTTAGGCTACACCTTC. V usage is TRBV30 and J usage is TRBJ1-2; the match to TRBD1 covers 10 bases. The CDR3 consists of 12 residues. V dropped 4 bases and J dropped 8; count of bases not matched to a gene: 4. CDR1 is GTSNPN and CDR2 is SVGIG in the germline V gene (reference sequence).